This T cell receptor (beta chain) was retrieved from a study of blood T cells in healthy people across ages. As regards this clonotype: No antigen is known for it.

Study-wide points: Greater diversity and more naive CD4+ cells were seen in long-lived donors than in aged donors.

The CDR3 loop spans 16 amino acids. The V gene lost 6 bases and the J gene lost 6 bases, with 23 bases spanning the gap. Looked up from germline, CDR1 is MNHEY and CDR2 is SVGEGT. Sample-barcoded 5' priming and a J-beta primer mix drove a second PCR of roughly 7 to 11 cycles. TCRdb reanalysed the 5' RACE reads using MiXCR and keeps one entry per CDR3 protein. The table records roughly 1.9 million distinct CDR3 sequences, more than 35% of them present only once. The origin of this receptor is a human donor in good health. The sequencing sample was made of blood. V and J are TRBV6-2 or TRBV6-3 and TRBJ1-2; weak D call: TRBD1 (5 bases). The DNA for the CDR3 is TGTGCCAGCAGACCCCATCCCGGGACGGCTACCCATGGCTACACCTTC. Translated: CASRPHPGTATHGYTF.